The sequence of this T cell receptor beta chain was determined in a study of cytomegalovirus exposure and HLA in healthy donors (dated by TCRdb to the late 2010s). Turning to the overall study: In an earlier analysis of roughly 500 of the donors, 250 to 350 Gb of sequence data and 117 million unique TCR beta sequences from roughly 180 million T cells were reported. Among some 410 genotyped donors of the cohort, an average of approximately 240,000 unique TCR beta nucleotide sequences were sequenced per donor, roughly 18% of them non-productive. To study patterns of TCR occurrence, a later analysis re-analyzed previously published TCR beta repertoires from 666 donors and added high-resolution HLA genotyping. Genome-wide SNP genotypes for about three fifths of the roughly 670 donors were used in a later genetic analysis, which treated that subset as a discovery cohort. All discovery cohort repertoires had been generated on a single sequencing platform. The study used immunosequencing to profile the T cell repertoires of approximately 630 subjects and linked those repertoires to cytomegalovirus serostatus. The genetic ancestry cluster associated with self-reported Caucasian donors included 81% of the 398 genotyped donors. Roughly five DR-DQ haplotypes were handled as single units for association and clustering, since linkage in the cohort was strong. The number of typed donors differed by locus: roughly 629-630 for A, B, C, DRB1 and DQB1; approximately 520 for DQA1; about 600 for DPA1; and about 470 for DPB1. The study combined high-throughput TCR immunosequencing, statistical association of individual TCRs with disease status, and machine learning to predict cytomegalovirus infection status. Besides the first cohort of 550 to 750 subjects, a separate validation cohort made up of roughly 120 different subjects was used. Roughly 300 gigabases of sequencing data and 70 million to 100 million unique TCR sequences made up an early release that covered several hundred HLA-typed donors. Rather than drawing on any new phenotypic data, the later analysis identified candidate immune exposures from TCR beta sequences and the way those sequences occurred across donors. Class I and class II HLA loci were covered by the typing at four-digit resolution. To decide whether each TCR beta V gene segment behaved as functional or pseudogenic, an earlier analysis of approximately 620 of the donors relied on high-throughput TCR beta sequencing. Donor age, sex, ethnicity and CMV serostatus were collected together with the repertoire data. The study aimed to test whether cataloging public T cell receptors could reveal signatures of past pathogen exposure.

To prepare the library, the immunoSEQ multiplex PCR assay was applied. The multiplex PCR relied on a mix of 60 forward primers for TCR Vbeta segments and 13 reverse primers for TCR Jbeta segments. A multiplex PCR assay on genomic DNA amplified the CDR3 region of rearranged TCR beta genes. The Illumina HiSeq System was used to sequence the amplified TCR beta libraries as 87-base-pair reads. Turning to the authors' computational methods: A later analysis tallied around 87 million unique TCR beta chains across the 666 repertoires, and about 10 million of those chains were shared by two or more donors. A nearest-neighbor algorithm error-corrected the raw reads and collapsed the reads into unique sequences, merging closely related sequences to remove PCR and sequencing errors. CDR3 sequences were aligned to IMGT reference sequences to assign V, D and J gene segments. For a sequence to be retained, a match of at least six nucleotides to both a V gene segment and a J gene segment was required. A rearrangement was called productive if the CDR3 had no stop codons and remained in frame with V and J, and every other rearrangement was called non-productive. Following IMGT convention, CDR3 was defined as the stretch from the second conserved V-encoded cysteine to the conserved J-encoded phenylalanine. The earlier analysis of 550 to 650 of the donors excluded any sequence lacking an unambiguous match to a single V gene segment. An earlier analysis of 500 to 600 of the donors classified V segments as functional when productive rearrangements were above 56.7% and as segregating when the standard deviation between donors was above 5%. A statistical classification framework was built to diagnose cytomegalovirus status from the catalog of TCR beta chain sequences. A later analysis assigned V and J genes by comparing TCR nucleotide sequences with IMGT/GENE-DB human TR gene sequences. The TCRdist pipeline was used in a later analysis to assign CDR3 sequences and most-parsimonious VDJ recombination scenarios. In a later analysis, each TCR beta chain was defined by its CDR3 amino acid sequence together with its V-gene family, and reads lacking a unique V-gene family were excluded. As a way to deal with suspected cross-contamination and a sequencing artifact, a later analysis dropped approximately 590 nucleotide sequences that were highly shared and had low generation probability. A later analysis calculated a clonal expansion index for each public chain from normalized within-repertoire ranks of inferred template counts. A later analysis computed generation probabilities with a VDJ recombination model fitted to out-of-frame rearrangements, and checked the results against IGoR. In a later analysis, hypergeometric tests were used to score TCR-TCR, TCR-HLA and TCR-CMV co-occurrence, with a repertoire-size bias correction applied to TCR pairs. To estimate false discovery rates, a later analysis permuted the HLA or CMV assignments 20 times. A later analysis grouped co-occurring TCRs with DBSCAN, adding TCRdist sequence similarity when clustering within HLA-allele-positive subsets. Repertoires with fewer than 30,000 or more than 120,000 public chains, plus five repertoires with anomalous nucleotide sharing, were excluded from co-occurrence clustering. In TCRdb, the immuneACCESS table is reduced to in-frame sequences with V and J assigned. These tables do not hold every clone; where another copy was compared, an unresolved V gene accounts for under half, and the others remain unexplained. V, J and clone size derive from that table, while D and trimming were established from the DNA sequence. The sample table holds around 100,000 clones, of which 81% were seen once. The ten biggest clones cover more than 5% of the sample.

What the authors observed across the whole study: Roughly uniform sequencing depth across donors was assumed in presence/absence analyses, although this assumption may not hold. In the study, 164 TCR beta chains were listed as associated with cytomegalovirus. Compared with the approximately 700-donor mean, donors in an Asian-associated ancestry cluster had fewer N-insertions in productive TCRs, according to a later genetic analysis. The only immune exposure information available for the cohort was CMV serostatus. In a later analysis, several top co-occurrence clusters were reported to appear linked to parvovirus B19, influenza, CMV and Epstein-Barr virus. Broadly in line with IMGT annotations, most TCR beta V segments showed up in productive rearrangements about 90% or about 30% of the time in an earlier analysis of around 550 of the donors. Correlated functional status among segregating V segments might be attributable to linkage disequilibrium, but an unknown experimental factor could not be ruled out. A further reported finding was that TCR beta sequences accurately predicted the HLA-A and HLA-B alleles for most subjects in the first cohort. V-gene and J-gene trimming of TCR beta chains was associated with a missense DCLRE1C variant in a later genetic analysis, and the association was replicated in an independent cohort. Some IMGT-functional V segments, including TRBV6-2 and TRBV6-3, could not be told apart with the 87-base-pair reads, so those segments were excluded. A later analysis found that HLA-associated TCR beta chains were more clonally expanded and had lower generation probabilities than equally common non-associated chains. A cluster of highly shared sequence variants was judged likely to be a technical artifact of the sequencing pipeline. Most CMV-associated TCR beta chains appeared to be HLA-restricted in a later analysis, and the HLA associations seemed to be driven largely by CMV exposure. In vitro tests confirmed that a few of the cytomegalovirus-associated TCR beta chains recognize cytomegalovirus antigens. Because some donors lacked HLA typing at each locus, the association tests relied only on the typed subset. This cohort had only TCR beta chains sequenced, and the lack of alpha or paired-chain data limited which features could be detected. According to a later analysis, TCR association rates differed among HLA loci, with DRB1 alleles showing the most associated TCRs and HLA-C alleles showing the fewest. Most TCR sequences were observed very rarely across donors, whereas some public TCRs were present in many individuals. A later analysis associated some 17,000 TCR beta sequences with specific HLA alleles at a false discovery rate of 0.05. Assigning TCR associations to individual alleles was difficult when HLA alleles, especially DR and DQ, strongly co-occurred. Cytomegalovirus status was reported to be diagnosed by the classifier with high specificity and sensitivity in both the original and validation cohorts. Because counts were too low, about 18 rarely observed V segments, including chromosome 9 orphons, were left out of the earlier analysis of about 500 of the donors. It was suggested by the authors that the approach could potentially be generalized to other disease states and immunological phenotypes.

V drops 1 base and J drops 5 bases, leaving 11 bases in between. The CDR1 and CDR2 encoded by the germline V gene are SGHVS and FNYEAQ. The CDR3 runs 14 residues from the cysteine to the phenylalanine. Only CDR3 DNA remains: 42 bases, in frame from the first base. In total, just over 650 healthy bone marrow donors made up the cohort. Cohort members were all nominally healthy when sampled, although unrecorded immune exposures were likely present. The donor was CMV seropositive and belonged to the group of around 300 seropositive cohort members. A peripheral blood sample was collected from each donor, and TCR beta sequencing was performed on peripheral blood mononuclear cells. The Qiagen DNeasy Blood Extraction Kit was used to extract genomic DNA from the blood cell samples. Remarks on this clone: It lacks a known antigen. No much larger clone exists at a distance of one base, and base qualities are not known.

The V and J segments used are TRBV7-6 and TRBJ2-5; no D segment can be confidently identified. The sequence was obtained from a man in his forties or fifties in good health and CMV-seropositive. The sample consisted of PBMCs. The bases read TGTGCCAGCAGCTTAGGCGCCCTCTTGGAGACCCAGTACTTC. Its protein is CASSLGALLETQYF.